This TCR beta chain comes out of a study of CD8+CD57+ T cells in acquired aplastic anemia. The study profiled TCR beta VDJ and CDR3 using genomic DNA as template. TCRdb ran MiXCR on the reads and lists one entry per CDR3 protein. The top ten clones hold under 4.5% of a sample with some 410,000 distinct CDR3 sequences, about 70% of them seen once. Germline V gene data show CDR1 as SGHVS and CDR2 as FQNEAQ. V lost 9 bases to trimming and J lost 3 bases, with 15 bases between them. This CDR3 spans 13 amino acids. This chain connects TRBV7-8 to TRBJ2-7; the D gene could be TRBD1 or TRBD2 (6 bases each). This sequence was found in a human donor in good health, serving as a control. The sequenced sample consisted of sorted CD4+, CD8+, or CD8+CD57+ T cells (not recorded which) from PBMCs. The CDR3 loop is CASSNGGHYEQYF. CDR3 in DNA: TGTGCCAGTAGTAACGGGGGACACTACGAGCAGTACTTC.